This T cell receptor (beta chain) was captured by sequencing in a study of regulatory T cells in long-lasting Graves disease. The time point denotes: newly diagnosed GD, antithyroid drugs for less than 3 months. TCR sequences were obtained from RNA taken from PBMCs. With iRepertoire HTBI primers and Arm-PCR of CDR3 regions, TCR beta libraries were built. From the multiplex PCR reads, TCRdb called clonotypes with MiXCR, one entry per CDR3 protein. This sample carries 580,000 or so distinct CDR3 sequences, roughly a sixth of them seen once, and the ten largest clones take around 13%. The CDR3 is 12 amino acids. The germline V and J ends were trimmed by 4 bases and 6 bases, with 6 bases remaining between them. Whole-study results and caveats: New patients shared about a thousand public clonotypes, fewer than the 2,500 to 3,000 shared by persistent patients. The TCR repertoire of persistent Graves' patients was less diverse than that of newly diagnosed ones.

Remarks on this clonotype: Its antigen is not known.

The same data also contributed to another study, on T cells in Graves' hyperthyroidism and ophthalmopathy. As that report states: First-round RT-PCR with HTBI primers amplified the TCR CDR3 region. Blood also held most thyroid clonotypes expanded beyond 0.001.

The chain employs TRBV12-3 or TRBV12-4 and TRBJ2-2, with unresolved D. Sample: peripheral blood mononuclear cells (PBMCs), taken at new diagnosis, from a patient treated with antithyroid drugs. This sequence was found in a man between 18 and 35 years old with Graves disease. The CDR3 sequence is CASSWGPGELFF. CDR3 nucleotide sequence: TGTGCCAGCAGTTGGGGTCCCGGGGAGCTGTTTTTT.